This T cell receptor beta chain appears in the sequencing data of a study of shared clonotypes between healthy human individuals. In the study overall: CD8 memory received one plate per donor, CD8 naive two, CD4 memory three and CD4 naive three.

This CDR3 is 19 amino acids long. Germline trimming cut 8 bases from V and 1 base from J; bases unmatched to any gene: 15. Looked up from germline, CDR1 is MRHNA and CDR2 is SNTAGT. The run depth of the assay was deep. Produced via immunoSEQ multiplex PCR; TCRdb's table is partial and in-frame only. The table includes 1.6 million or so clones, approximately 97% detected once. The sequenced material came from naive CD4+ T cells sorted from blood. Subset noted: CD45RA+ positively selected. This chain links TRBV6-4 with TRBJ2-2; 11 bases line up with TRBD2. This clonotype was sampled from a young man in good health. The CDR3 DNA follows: TGTGCCAGCCGTAGACTAGCGGGAACGAATTCCCTGAACACCGGGGAGCTGTTTTTT. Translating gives CASRRLAGTNSLNTGELFF.